These 20 T cell receptor beta chains were all obtained from the same sample, sequenced in a study of T cells in Graves' hyperthyroidism and ophthalmopathy. Amplification yielded TCR beta CDR3 regions, with RNA transcripts as the source. In the first-round RT-PCR of the TCR CDR3, the HTBI primer set was used. One entry per CDR3 protein, called by TCRdb with MiXCR from the multiplex PCR reads. The sample contains roughly 350,000 distinct CDR3 sequences, about 15% of which appear only once. The sequencing input was blood. The receptors stem from a woman in her 30s with Graves' ophthalmopathy.

This clonotype was found many times. J is TRBJ2-5 and V is TRBV20-1; TRBD2 is a possible D gene (6 bases). This CDR3 comprises 13 residues. Germline CDR1 DFQATT, CDR2 SNEGSKA (reference sequence). V lost 3 bases and J 5 bases, leaving 13 bases between the germline ends. CDR3 protein: CSASRRGVETQYF. CDR3 nucleotide sequence: TGCAGTGCTAGTAGGCGGGGAGTGGAGACCCAGTACTTC.

This chain joins TRBV5-1 and TRBJ2-2; 10 bases agree with TRBD1. The CDR3 has 15 residues. The V segment lost 4 bases and the J segment 6 bases; nucleotides outside the gene matches: 6. Germline V gene lookup returns CDR1 SGHRS and CDR2 YFSETQ. The CDR3 region is CASSDGTGEAGELFF. DNA of the CDR3: TGCGCCAGCAGCGACGGGACAGGGGAGGCCGGGGAGCTGTTTTTT.

This clonotype showed up many times. CDR3: CASSITRMLDTEAFF. CDR3 sequence (DNA): TGTGCCAGCAGCATAACCAGGATGTTGGACACTGAAGCTTTCTTT. This chain connects TRBV6-1 to TRBJ1-1; no firm D call. Per the germline V gene, CDR1 is MNHNS and CDR2 is SASEGT. The CDR3 runs to 15 residues. Between the trimmed V and J ends, which lost 6 bases and 3 bases, there was a span of 17 bases.

This clonotype was observed at least ten times. The chain joins TRBV13 to TRBJ2-1, with 16 positions matching TRBD2. CDR3 length: 20 residues. Germline V lookup: CDR1 PRHDT, CDR2 FYEKMQ (reference sequence). Trimming cost V 6 bases and J 0 bases; bases outside gene matches: 11. The CDR3 coding sequence is TGTGCCAGCAGAATTAGAACCGGGACTAGCGGGGGGGCCTCCTACAATGAGCAGTTCTTC. Amino acids: CASRIRTGTSGGASYNEQFF.

There are many counts of this clonotype. V gene TRBV7-9 combines with J gene TRBJ2-3; 7 nucleotides line up with TRBD2. The CDR3 loop spans 15 amino acids. Germline CDR1 and CDR2: SEHNR and FQNEAQ (reference sequence). V trimming: 4 bases; J trimming: 0 bases; junction bases outside the gene matches: 4. CDR3 region: CASSSLAPSTDTQYF. CDR3 coding DNA: TGTGCCAGCAGCTCACTAGCGCCGAGCACAGATACGCAGTATTTT.

In this sample, this clonotype turned up a few times. This chain links TRBV7-3 with TRBJ2-1; TRBD2 aligns across 10 bases. V lost 2 bases, J lost 3 bases, and 4 bases stayed unmatched. This CDR3 is 16 amino acids long. The germline gives CDR1 SGHTA, CDR2 FQGTGA. This CDR3 reads CASSLVAGGVYNEQFF. The CDR3 DNA reads as TGTGCCAGCAGCTTAGTAGCGGGGGGCGTCTACAATGAGCAGTTCTTC.

This clonotype was recorded at least ten times. The chain combines TRBV6-1 with TRBJ2-7; D is perhaps TRBD1 (5 bases). This CDR3 comprises 12 residues. Deletions cut 8 bases from V and 2 bases from J, with 10 bases between. CDR1 is MNHNS, CDR2 SASEGT, per germline. The DNA for the CDR3 is TGTGCCAGCCTAACAGGAGCCTACGAGCAGTACTTC. Amino acids: CASLTGAYEQYF.

This clonotype occurred many times. The rearrangement uses TRBV14 and TRBJ2-1; D gene unclear. The CDR3 runs 15 residues. V was pared by 1 base and J by 5 bases, with 12 bases between. Germline loops: CDR1 SGHDN, CDR2 FVKESK. The CDR3 DNA reads TGTGCCAGCAGCCAAGCCCTTCGTCCAAACAATGAGCAGTTCTTC. Encoded protein: CASSQALRPNNEQFF.

The chain uses TRBV20-1 and TRBJ2-7, with D perhaps matching TRBD2 (5 bases). V lost 0 bases, J lost 2 bases, and 11 bases lay in between. Germline-derived CDR1 and CDR2 are DFQATT and SNEGSKA (reference sequence). The CDR3 runs 14 residues. This CDR3 reads CSARDPLAPYEQYF. The CDR3 DNA reads as TGCAGTGCTAGAGATCCCCTAGCCCCCTACGAGCAGTACTTC.

Many counts were recorded for this clonotype. The V gene is TRBV20-1, the J gene TRBJ1-2, with no clear D. CDR1 and CDR2 (germline): DFQATT, SNEGSKA (reference sequence). V dropped 3 bases and J dropped 4 bases, with 9 bases sitting between them. This CDR3 is 12 amino acids long. The CDR3 sequence is CSARTPLYGYTF. In DNA form, the CDR3 reads TGCAGTGCTAGGACACCTCTCTATGGCTACACCTTC.

This clonotype was detected a few times. At one end, the junction sequence differs from germline, possibly due to a read error. The CDR3 nucleotides are TGTACCAGCAGTTTAGGGGAGGGCATGTCCCCCCAAGAGACCCAGTACTTC. It yields the protein CTSSLGEGMSPQETQYF. The chain couples TRBV28 to TRBJ2-5, with 7 bases fitting TRBD2. This CDR3 is 17 amino acids long. Looked up from germline, CDR1 is MDHEN and CDR2 is SYDVKM.

In its sample, this clonotype was seen many times. V gene TRBV2 combines with J gene TRBJ1-1, with D perhaps matching TRBD1 (6 bases). V lost 0 bases, J lost 4 bases, and 15 bases lay in between. Germline CDR1 and CDR2: SNHLY and FYNNEI. The CDR3 length is 16 residues. The CDR3 here is CASSEAGAGIGTEAFF. For the CDR3, the DNA is TGTGCCAGCAGTGAAGCGGGGGCAGGGATTGGCACTGAAGCTTTCTTT.

In this sample, this clonotype turned up many times. The rearrangement links TRBV6-1 to TRBJ1-4; D is perhaps TRBD1 (5 bases). V was pared by 6 bases and J by 12 bases, with 17 bases between. Germline values: CDR1 MNHNS, CDR2 SASEGT. This CDR3 has 13 amino acids. The CDR3 DNA is TGTGCCAGCAGGCAACCCCCAGAAGGGGAACTGTTTTTT. It codes for CASRQPPEGELFF.

This clonotype has at least ten counts. The gene calls are TRBV3-1 and TRBJ2-5; 8 nucleotides line up with TRBD2. The CDR3 contains 17 residues. Losses at the gene ends were 7 bases for V and 0 bases for J; bases not matched to a gene: 13. CDR1 and CDR2 (germline): LGHDT, YNNKEL (reference sequence). Here the CDR3 reads CASTRALAGRDQETQYF. In DNA form, the CDR3 reads TGTGCCAGCACCCGGGCATTAGCGGGGAGGGACCAAGAGACCCAGTACTTC.

The chain recombines TRBV19 with TRBJ2-3; 9 bases are shared with TRBD1. V lost 4 bases and J lost 5; bases outside the gene matches: 13. The CDR3 spans 17 residues. The germline gives CDR1 LNHDA, CDR2 SQIVND (reference sequence). CDR3 sequence (DNA): TGTGCCAGTAGTACCCTGGGGGGACAGGGAACCCGAGATACGCAGTATTTT. Translation: CASSTLGGQGTRDTQYF.

In the case of this clonotype: A much larger clonotype is one base distant, so this may be a read error. The chain carries TRBV3-1 and TRBJ2-2; D gene uncertain. Germline loops: CDR1 LGHDT, CDR2 YNNKEL (reference sequence). Trimming pared 2 bases from V and 7 bases from J, leaving 8 bases between. CDR3 length: 13 residues. The CDR3 is CASSQLLNGELFF. CDR3 DNA sequence: TGTGCCAGCAGCCAATTGCTTAACGGGGAGCTGTTTTTT.

V gene TRBV6-1 combines with J gene TRBJ1-4, with TRBD1 matching over 7 bases. Germline V gene data show CDR1 as MNHNS and CDR2 as SASEGT. This CDR3 comprises 14 residues. The trim removed 4 bases at V and 5 bases at J, leaving 4 bases unmatched. CDR3 DNA sequence: TGTGCCAGCAGTGTGACAGGGAGGAATGAAAAACTGTTTTTT. It yields the protein CASSVTGRNEKLFF.

This chain uses TRBV6-5 with TRBJ1-1; 8 positions agree with TRBD1. This CDR3 is built from 16 residues. From germline, CDR1 is MNHEY and CDR2 SVGAGI. V lost 2 bases, J lost 5 bases, and 10 bases stayed unmatched. The CDR3 DNA reads TGTGCCAGCAGTTACACATACAGGACAGGGAGAACTGAAGCTTTCTTT. Its translation is CASSYTYRTGRTEAFF.

Many counts were recorded for this clonotype. The rearrangement joins TRBV10-3 to TRBJ2-7; D unresolved. V was shortened by 4 bases and J by 4 bases, with 5 bases between the two germline ends. CDR3 length equals 11 residues. The germline CDR1 and CDR2 sequences are ENHRY and SYGVKD. For the CDR3, the DNA is TGTGCCATCAGTGTCGAGTACGAGCAGTACTTC. This encodes CAISVEYEQYF.

In this sample, this clonotype turned up many times. The V gene is TRBV20-1, the J gene TRBJ2-7; TRBD1 matches at 8 bases. V shed 7 bases, J shed 4 bases, and the junction held 3 bases outside the gene matches. The CDR3 has 11 amino acids. Germline-derived CDR1 and CDR2 are DFQATT and SNEGSKA (reference sequence). CDR3 residues: CSGDRLYEQYF. The DNA of the CDR3 is TGCAGTGGGGACAGGTTGTACGAGCAGTACTTC.